The 26 T cell receptor beta chains below come from one sample, sequenced in a study of vaccination and CD4 T cells after COVID-19. These receptors' antigens are unknown. Sample treatment: approximately 11-day PBMC culture with coronavirus spike peptide pools or control peptides (ViraFEST assay). Sequence data for DNA of cultured CD4+ T cells were generated by the Oncomine TCR Beta short-read assay. TCRdb re-called the PCR reads with MiXCR, one entry per CDR3 protein. The data show about 17,000 distinct CDR3 sequences, over 25% seen once. Sequencing was carried out using cultured CD4+ T cells from blood. The receptors were sampled from a human donor with COVID-19.

This clonotype was recorded a few times. The chain is built from TRBV24-1 and TRBJ2-1, with 8 nucleotides matching TRBD2. The J segment lost 7 bases and the V segment lost 5 bases, leaving 9 bases of the junction unmatched. Looked up from germline, CDR1 is KGHDR and CDR2 is SFDVKD. This CDR3 is 15 amino acids long. CDR3 residues: CATSGPSGLTNEQFF. Written as DNA, the CDR3 is TGTGCCACCAGTGGCCCTAGCGGGCTCACAAATGAGCAGTTCTTC.

The V and J genes are TRBV5-8 and TRBJ1-2; 10 bases are a match to TRBD1. Germline V lookup: CDR1 SGHTS, CDR2 YDEGEE. V lost 3 bases and J lost 4; bases outside the gene matches: 6. The CDR3 is 15 amino acids. The CDR3 loop is CASSSGQGGGYGYTF. CDR3 coding DNA: TGTGCCAGCAGCTCCGGACAGGGGGGCGGCTATGGCTACACCTTC.

The chain links TRBV7-2 to TRBJ2-7, with 14 nucleotides matching TRBD2. Germline V CDR1 and CDR2: SGHTA, FQGNSA. Unmatched junction bases numbered 12, after V lost 0 bases and J lost 2 bases. The CDR3 contains 20 residues. The CDR3 region has the DNA TGTGCCAGCAGCTTAGCGAGACTAGCGGGGGGGCTGGGCATCCCCTACGAGCAGTACTTC. Its translation: CASSLARLAGGLGIPYEQYF.

In its sample, this clonotype was seen a few times. The chain couples TRBV7-9 to TRBJ2-1; D perhaps matches TRBD2 (5 bases). The germline CDR1 and CDR2 sequences are SEHNR and FQNEAQ (reference sequence). Trimming took 0 bases from V and 7 from J, leaving 7 bases between them. The CDR3 is 13 residues long. For the CDR3, the DNA is TGTGCCAGCAGCTTAGCAGGCGGGAATGAGCAGTTCTTC. As protein: CASSLAGGNEQFF.

V is TRBV12-3 or TRBV12-4 and J is TRBJ1-3; 7 bases agree with TRBD1. Trimming took 6 bases from V and 0 from J; bases not matched to a gene: 11. The CDR3 consists of 17 residues. The CDR3 here is CASSLDRLSISGNTIYF. CDR3 coding DNA: TGTGCCAGCAGCCTGGACAGGCTATCCATCTCTGGAAACACCATATATTTT.

The V and J genes are TRBV27 and TRBJ1-1; TRBD1 matches 8 bases. This CDR3 comprises 14 residues. The J segment lost 7 bases and the V segment lost 2 bases, leaving 6 bases of the junction unmatched. The germline V gene encodes CDR1 MNHEY and CDR2 SMNVEV (reference sequence). The CDR3 DNA follows: TGTGCCAGCAGTTTAAAGACAGGGGCGGTTGAAGCTTTCTTT. It encodes CASSLKTGAVEAFF.

This chain links TRBV7-2 with TRBJ2-7; D not certain. Germline CDR1 is SGHTA and CDR2 is FQGNSA. The CDR3 has 11 amino acids. Trimming cost V 5 bases and J 5 bases, with 7 bases left between them. The CDR3 region is CASSARDEQYF. CDR3 nucleotide sequence: TGTGCCAGCAGCGCCCGTGACGAGCAGTACTTC.

The chain combines TRBV6-1 with TRBJ1-1, with D possibly TRBD1 on 6 matching bases. This CDR3 region has 14 residues. Germline CDR1 and CDR2: MNHNS and SASEGT. V was cut by 5 bases and J by 4 bases, with 14 bases left in between. The CDR3 DNA reads TGTGCCAGCAGTATGATTACAGGGCCCACTGAAGCTTTCTTT. Protein sequence: CASSMITGPTEAFF.

This clonotype is medium-sized by share. The chain uses TRBV19 and TRBJ1-6; no clear D gene. Germline-derived CDR1 and CDR2 are LNHDA and SQIVND (reference sequence). V lost 5 bases and J lost 8, with 7 bases in between. CDR3 size: 12 residues. As DNA, the CDR3 is TGTGCCAGTAGTTACCGAGATTCACCCCTCCACTTT. Translated, it gives CASSYRDSPLHF.

The chain recombines TRBV24-1 with TRBJ2-1; 11 positions match TRBD1. The germline V gene encodes CDR1 KGHDR and CDR2 SFDVKD. The CDR3 length is 15 residues. Trimming removed 4 bases from V and 6 bases from J; junction bases left unmatched: 4. The CDR3 DNA reads as TGTGCCACCAGTGACAGGACAGGGGGCTTCAATGAGCAGTTCTTC. Its translation is CATSDRTGGFNEQFF.

The J gene is TRBJ2-7, the V gene TRBV11-3; D gene unclear. The V gene lost 3 bases and the J gene lost 6 bases, with 15 bases spanning the gap. The germline V gene encodes CDR1 SGHNT and CDR2 YENEEA. The CDR3 covers 14 residues. The CDR3 protein is CASSFFSPPGEQYF. The CDR3 DNA reads as TGTGCCAGCAGCTTTTTTAGCCCGCCTGGCGAGCAGTACTTC.

This clonotype was seen more than once but under ten times. This chain connects TRBV11-3 to TRBJ2-7; possibly TRBD1 for D (6 bases). This CDR3 has 14 amino acids. Trimming removed 5 bases from V and 4 bases from J, with 15 bases in between. The germline CDR1 and CDR2 sequences are SGHNT and YENEEA. The CDR3, as DNA: TGTGCCAGCAGCCGTACAGGGAGTTTGTACGAGCAGTACTTC. It is translated as CASSRTGSLYEQYF.

The rearrangement joins TRBV7-8 to TRBJ1-1; the D gene is possibly TRBD1 (5 bases). Trimming shortened V by 1 base and J by 6 bases, and 9 bases separated the two germline ends. Germline V gives CDR1 SGHVS, CDR2 FQNEAQ. CDR3 length equals 13 residues. The CDR3 bases are TGTGCCAGCAGCTTAGGTAGGGGCGCTGAAGCTTTCTTT. Translation: CASSLGRGAEAFF.

The chain has TRBV2 and TRBJ2-1, with D maybe TRBD2 (5 bases). The CDR3 has 12 amino acids. Germline values: CDR1 SNHLY, CDR2 FYNNEI. Trimming left V 3 bases short and J 7 bases short, with 7 bases between. CDR3: CASSDPGNEQFF. CDR3 nucleotide sequence: TGTGCCAGCAGTGATCCGGGGAATGAGCAGTTCTTC.

The genes are TRBV6-1 and TRBJ2-3, with unresolved D. The CDR3 is made up of 12 amino acids. Between the trimmed V and J ends, which lost 11 bases and 2 bases, there was a span of 11 bases. Germline CDR1 and CDR2: MNHNS and SASEGT. CDR3: CAGSRTTDTQYF. The CDR3 DNA reads TGTGCCGGATCTAGAACCACAGATACGCAGTATTTT.

The chain is built from TRBV6-1 and TRBJ2-7; 7 nucleotides match TRBD1. In germline, CDR1 is MNHNS, CDR2 SASEGT. CDR3 size: 15 residues. The ends lost 5 bases at V and 2 bases at J; junction bases unmatched: 9. For the CDR3, the DNA is TGTGCCAGCAGTCAGGCCGGGACAGTTACCTACGAGCAGTACTTC. It encodes CASSQAGTVTYEQYF.

The genes are TRBV27 and TRBJ2-3; D not certain. The ends were cut back, 7 bases at V and 2 bases at J, with 16 bases in the middle. The CDR3 is 15 residues long. The germline V gene encodes CDR1 MNHEY and CDR2 SMNVEV (reference sequence). This CDR3 is CASTPGQEYTDTQYF. DNA of the CDR3: TGTGCCAGCACCCCCGGGCAGGAGTACACAGATACGCAGTATTTT.

The chain recombines TRBV5-6 with TRBJ2-5, with D possibly matching TRBD2 (7 bases). V was cut by 0 bases and J by 5 bases, with 20 bases left in between. CDR1 and CDR2 (germline): SGHDT, YYEEEE. CDR3 length: 17 amino acids. The CDR3 sequence is CASSLAGARGLGETQYF. As DNA, the CDR3 is TGTGCCAGCAGCTTGGCCGGGGCGCGGGGGCTGGGGGAGACCCAGTACTTC.

This clonotype came up a few times. V gene TRBV7-9 combines with J gene TRBJ1-2, with TRBD1 identical over 12 bases. The CDR3 contains 16 residues. Trimming cost V 5 bases and J 6 bases; bases outside gene matches: 10. In germline, CDR1 is SEHNR, CDR2 FQNEAQ (reference sequence). The CDR3 bases are TGTGCCAGCAGCACCATAGGGACAGGGGGCGCAGATGGCTACACCTTC. Amino acid sequence: CASSTIGTGGADGYTF.

The V and J genes are TRBV28 and TRBJ1-3, with no clear D. V was cut by 7 bases and J by 9 bases, with 13 bases left in between. This CDR3 is 12 amino acids long. CDR1 MDHEN and CDR2 SYDVKM come from the germline V gene. CDR3 loop: CASTGPAFTIYF. The CDR3 nucleotides are TGTGCCAGCACGGGCCCAGCGTTCACCATATATTTT.

J is TRBJ1-6 and V is TRBV7-2; no firm D call. Germline V gives CDR1 SGHTA, CDR2 FQGNSA. V gave up 2 bases and J gave up 9 bases, with 11 bases separating them. The CDR3 is made up of 14 amino acids. CDR3 residues: CASSLTDLSSPLHF. For the CDR3, the DNA is TGTGCCAGCAGCTTAACCGATCTAAGTTCACCCCTCCACTTT.

This clonotype has a handful of counts. The V call is TRBV12-3 or TRBV12-4, the J call TRBJ2-1, with D unresolved. CDR3 size: 11 residues. V dropped 6 bases and J dropped 5 bases, with 5 bases sitting between them. CDR3 sequence: CASSYDNEQFF. CDR3 sequence (DNA): TGTGCCAGCAGCTATGACAATGAGCAGTTCTTC.

A few counts support this clonotype. This sequence joins TRBV6-1 and TRBJ1-3; 12 bases align to TRBD1. Germline V CDR1 and CDR2: MNHNS, SASEGT. The junction had 5 bases not matched to a gene; V was cut back by 5 bases and J by 6 bases. CDR3 length: 15 residues. CDR3 protein: CASSTGTGGANTIYF. For the CDR3, the DNA is TGTGCCAGCAGTACCGGGACAGGGGGCGCAAACACCATATATTTT.

V gene TRBV20-1 combines with J gene TRBJ2-7; 10 bases agree with TRBD2. Germline values: CDR1 DFQATT, CDR2 SNEGSKA (reference sequence). The CDR3 length is 13 residues. With 0 bases clipped from V and 6 bases from J, the junction kept 2 bases outside the gene matches. CDR3 protein: CSARDLAGGEQYF. As DNA, the CDR3 is TGCAGTGCTAGAGACTTAGCGGGGGGCGAGCAGTACTTC.

The rearrangement links TRBV18 to TRBJ2-7, with D perhaps matching TRBD1 (6 bases). The V end was cut by 3 bases, the J end by 4 bases, with 19 bases between. The CDR3 is 16 residues long. CDR1 is KGHSH and CDR2 is LQKENI in the germline V gene. This CDR3 reads CASSPPGYRATYEQYF. Written as DNA, the CDR3 is TGTGCCAGCTCACCTCCGGGCTACAGGGCGACGTACGAGCAGTACTTC.

The rearrangement joins TRBV29-1 to TRBJ2-5; TRBD2 agrees at 9 bases. Germline assignment: CDR1 SQVTM and CDR2 ANQGSEA. The CDR3 spans 15 residues. After removal of 7 bases from V and 4 bases from J, the junction contained 13 bases not matched to a gene. The DNA of the CDR3 is TGCAGCGCCGGGAGGGGCGGGGGGGCGTCAGAGACCCAGTACTTC. This codes for CSAGRGGGASETQYF.